The 29 T cell receptor beta chains below were found in one sample sequenced in a study of T cells after yellow fever vaccination. From the 5' RACE reads, TCRdb called clonotypes with MiXCR, one entry per CDR3 protein. The table records 360,000 or so distinct CDR3 sequences, 11% of them present only once. The starting material was PBMCs, obtained on the day of the first yellow fever vaccination. These receptors all come from a man aged 18-30 years who received the YFV17D yellow fever vaccine.

This clonotype has just a few counts. The chain carries TRBV20-1 and TRBJ2-5; TRBD1 agrees at 10 bases. With 6 bases clipped from V and 4 bases from J, the junction kept 5 bases outside the gene matches. From germline, CDR1 is DFQATT and CDR2 SNEGSKA (reference sequence). The CDR3 runs to 13 residues. The CDR3 region is CSAPDRGRETQYF. The CDR3 DNA reads as TGCAGTGCGCCTGACAGGGGGCGAGAGACCCAGTACTTC.

The genes are TRBV3-1 and TRBJ1-1; possibly TRBD1 for D (5 bases). This CDR3 spans 12 amino acids. Trimming shortened V by 5 bases and J by 6 bases, and 10 bases separated the two germline ends. The germline V gene has CDR1 LGHDT and CDR2 YNNKEL (reference sequence). The CDR3 protein is CASSGGISEAFF. The DNA of the CDR3 is TGTGCCAGCAGCGGGGGAATTTCTGAAGCTTTCTTT.

The chain links TRBV6-5 to TRBJ2-2; weak D call: TRBD1 (6 bases). V dropped 0 bases and J dropped 2 bases, with 7 bases sitting between them. The CDR3 covers 15 residues. Germline CDR1 is MNHEY and CDR2 is SVGAGI. Written as DNA, the CDR3 is TGTGCCAGCAGTTACTCGGGACACAACACCGGGGAGCTGTTTTTT. It specifies CASSYSGHNTGELFF.

The CDR3 sequence is CASMDAGTNTEAFF. In nucleotides, the CDR3 is TGTGCCAGCATGGATGCAGGGACAAACACTGAAGCTTTCTTT. The chain couples TRBV28 to TRBJ1-1; D is possibly TRBD1 (6 bases). Germline V lookup: CDR1 MDHEN, CDR2 SYDVKM. CDR3 length equals 14 residues. V dropped 7 bases and J dropped 2 bases, with 14 bases sitting between them.

Ten or more counts support this clonotype. The V gene is TRBV18, the J gene TRBJ2-7, with 7 bases aligning to TRBD2. The CDR3 covers 14 residues. The V gene's germline CDR1 is KGHSH and CDR2 LQKENI. The trim removed 7 bases at V and 3 bases at J, leaving 9 bases unmatched. CDR3 DNA sequence: TGTGCCAGCTTCGTAGGCGGGGGATTCTACGAGCAGTACTTC. This translates into CASFVGGGFYEQYF.

The chain joins TRBV7-3 to TRBJ2-7; 9 positions match TRBD1. The V gene end was trimmed by 5 bases and the J gene end by 3 bases; junction bases not matched to a gene: 14. The germline V gene encodes CDR1 SGHTA and CDR2 FQGTGA. This CDR3 comprises 17 residues. This CDR3 is CASSPIAGTGKYYEQYV. For the CDR3, the DNA is TGTGCCAGCAGCCCCATCGCGGGGACAGGGAAATACTACGAGCAGTACGTC.

A few counts support this clonotype. This CDR3 is CASSLARDVTGELFF. CDR3 DNA sequence: TGTGCCAGCAGTCTTGCGAGGGATGTCACCGGGGAGCTGTTTTTT. V is TRBV6-2 or TRBV6-3 and J is TRBJ2-2, with D possibly matching TRBD2 (5 bases). Trimming took off 5 bases at V and 4 bases at J, with 14 bases between the two ends. Germline CDR1 reads MNHEY; CDR2 reads SVGEGT. CDR3 length equals 15 residues.

This clonotype came up a few times. The rearrangement uses TRBV20-1 and TRBJ2-5; D is undetermined. Trimming took off 7 bases at V and 4 bases at J, with 10 bases between the two ends. In germline, CDR1 is DFQATT, CDR2 SNEGSKA (reference sequence). This CDR3 has 11 residues. For the CDR3, the DNA is TGCAGTGTCAGCATGCGAGAGACCCAGTACTTC. It specifies CSVSMRETQYF.

The V gene is TRBV12-3 or TRBV12-4, the J gene TRBJ2-3; D gene unclear. CDR3 length: 15 amino acids. Deletions cut 3 bases from V and 3 bases from J, with 13 bases between. CDR3 sequence (DNA): TGTGCCAGCAGTTTTTTGGTTGGACGAACAGATACGCAGTATTTT. This translates into CASSFLVGRTDTQYF.

The rearrangement links TRBV20-1 to TRBJ1-6; 9 bases agree with TRBD1. The CDR3 extends over 14 amino acids. The germline V gene encodes CDR1 DFQATT and CDR2 SNEGSKA (reference sequence). Germline trimming cut 3 bases from V and 8 bases from J; bases unmatched to any gene: 5. For the CDR3, the DNA is TGCAGTGCTAGTTTACGACAGGGGGATTCACCCCTCCACTTT. Translated: CSASLRQGDSPLHF.

The table lists this clonotype with many counts. The chain combines TRBV28 with TRBJ1-1; a weak D match, TRBD1 (6 bases). Germline CDR1 is MDHEN and CDR2 is SYDVKM. Between the trimmed V and J ends, which lost 7 bases and 8 bases, there was a span of 14 bases. The CDR3 sequence is 12 residues long. In DNA form, the CDR3 reads TGTGCCAGCATCTCACCGGGGGGCGAAGCTTTCTTT. Protein sequence: CASISPGGEAFF.

The genes are TRBV20-1 and TRBJ1-4, with TRBD1 identical over 10 bases. CDR3 length: 13 amino acids. Germline V gene lookup returns CDR1 DFQATT and CDR2 SNEGSKA (reference sequence). The J segment lost 10 bases and the V segment lost 6 bases, leaving 8 bases of the junction unmatched. The CDR3 protein is CSAEGQGYGKLFF. The CDR3 region has the DNA TGCAGTGCGGAGGGACAGGGGTATGGAAAACTGTTTTTT.

This clonotype was seen ten or more times. The V and J genes are TRBV5-1 and TRBJ1-1, with TRBD1 matching 8 bases. The trim removed 1 base at V and 4 bases at J, leaving 3 bases unmatched. Germline V gene lookup returns CDR1 SGHRS and CDR2 YFSETQ. The length of the CDR3 is 14 residues. The CDR3 nucleotides read TGCGCCAGCAGCTTGAGTCAGGGGGCCACTGAAGCTTTCTTT. Protein: CASSLSQGATEAFF.

This sequence joins TRBV7-3 and TRBJ2-2; 7 bases agree with TRBD2. The CDR3 has 15 residues. With V trimmed by 4 bases and J by 4 bases, 6 bases remained unmatched. In germline, CDR1 is SGHTA, CDR2 FQGTGA. Here the CDR3 reads CASSSGGEITGELFF. CDR3 DNA: TGTGCCAGCAGCTCTGGGGGGGAAATCACCGGGGAGCTGTTTTTT.

The DNA for the CDR3 is TGTGCCAGCAGCTTGCCAGGGGCAGGGGGCTACGAGCAGTACTTC. Translating it yields CASSLPGAGGYEQYF. V gene TRBV5-4 combines with J gene TRBJ2-7, with TRBD1 identical over 7 bases. The length of the CDR3 is 15 residues. The germline V gene has CDR1 SGHNT and CDR2 YYREEE (reference sequence). The junction had 7 bases not matched to a gene; V was cut back by 1 base and J by 3 bases.

This clonotype has only a few counts. The V call is TRBV7-3, the J call TRBJ2-5, with D possibly being TRBD2 (6 bases). V was trimmed by 5 bases and J by 2 bases, leaving 18 bases between them. The germline CDR1 and CDR2 sequences are SGHTA and FQGTGA. The CDR3 runs to 16 residues. CDR3 residues: CASSLGYGGTQETQYF. Written as DNA, the CDR3 is TGTGCCAGCAGCCTCGGTTATGGGGGGACGCAAGAGACCCAGTACTTC.

In regard to this clonotype: A much larger clone sits a single nucleotide away, making a read error possible. The V and J genes are TRBV29-1 and TRBJ2-3; D is unresolved. Germline V gene lookup returns CDR1 SQVTM and CDR2 ANQGSEA. The V end lost 0 bases, the J end lost 6 bases, and 13 bases lay between the germline ends. CDR3 length equals 14 residues. CDR3 sequence: CSVEDGLLPDTQYF. Written as DNA, the CDR3 is TGCAGCGTTGAAGATGGCCTATTGCCGGATACGCAGTATTTT.

The V gene is TRBV6-5, the J gene TRBJ2-5; TRBD2 aligns across 12 bases. Trimming removed 4 bases from V and 5 bases from J; junction bases left unmatched: 5. The CDR3 spans 15 residues. CDR1 is MNHEY, CDR2 SVGAGI, per germline. The CDR3 reads CASSSSGGGMETQYF. In DNA form, the CDR3 reads TGTGCCAGCAGTTCTAGCGGGGGGGGTATGGAGACCCAGTACTTC.

The chain links TRBV13 to TRBJ2-7, with 7 bases that match TRBD1. Germline V gene sequence: CDR1 PRHDT, CDR2 FYEKMQ (reference sequence). This CDR3 comprises 15 residues. With V trimmed by 0 bases and J by 0 bases, 2 bases remained unmatched. This CDR3 is CASSLGRDSSYEQYF. As DNA, the CDR3 is TGTGCCAGCAGCTTAGGCCGGGACAGCTCCTACGAGCAGTACTTC. Complete variable domain (other parts from reference TRBV13 and TRBJ2-7): AAGVIQSPRHLIKEKRETATLKCYPIPRHDTVYWYQQGPGQDPQFLISFYEKMQSDKGSIPDRFSAQQFSDYHSELNMSSLELGDSALYFCASSLGRDSSYEQYFGPGTRLTVT.

This clonotype turned up a few times. V is TRBV7-2 and J is TRBJ2-7, with D possibly TRBD2 on 6 matching bases. The V end lost 4 bases, the J end lost 6 bases, and 13 bases lay between the germline ends. There are 13 residues in the CDR3. Germline values: CDR1 SGHTA, CDR2 FQGNSA. CDR3 loop: CASSSVTSPEQYV. Written as DNA, the CDR3 is TGTGCCAGCAGCTCGGTGACTAGTCCCGAGCAGTACGTC.

The chain uses TRBV7-2 and TRBJ2-7; 9 positions match TRBD1. The CDR3 extends over 14 amino acids. The trim removed 5 bases at V and 2 bases at J, leaving 4 bases unmatched. The germline CDR1 and CDR2 sequences are SGHTA and FQGNSA. CDR3 region: CASSPGQGPYEQYV. The CDR3 region has the DNA TGTGCCAGCAGCCCGGGACAGGGCCCCTACGAGCAGTACGTC.

The chain is built from TRBV7-9 and TRBJ2-5; D unresolved. The CDR3 length is 14 residues. Trimming cost V 3 bases and J 6 bases, with 14 bases left between them. Per the germline V gene, CDR1 is SEHNR and CDR2 is FQNEAQ (reference sequence). This chain's CDR3 is CASSLQVRGQTQYF. In DNA, the CDR3 is TGTGCCAGCAGCTTGCAGGTCCGTGGGCAGACCCAGTACTTC.

This clonotype was counted only a few times. The chain carries TRBV12-3 or TRBV12-4 and TRBJ2-2; D possibly corresponds to TRBD2 (7 bases). Trimming shortened V by 7 bases and J by 4 bases, and 16 bases separated the two germline ends. There are 15 residues in the CDR3. The CDR3: CASTLGGAGTGELFF. CDR3 sequence (DNA): TGTGCCAGCACCCTGGGGGGGGCCGGCACCGGGGAGCTGTTTTTT.

Only a few counts were recorded for this clonotype. V usage is TRBV2 and J usage is TRBJ2-1, with 8 bases identical to TRBD2. CDR3 size: 14 residues. V was clipped by 4 bases and J by 6 bases; unmatched bases: 5. Germline lookup yields CDR1 SNHLY and CDR2 FYNNEI. In DNA, the CDR3 is TGTGCCAGCAGTGTTGACGGGGGGGCCAATGAGCAGTTCTTC. This sequence encodes CASSVDGGANEQFF.

This clonotype has a count of ten or more. The rearrangement joins TRBV7-2 to TRBJ1-1; D gene uncertain. Germline V gene data show CDR1 as SGHTA and CDR2 as FQGNSA. V was shortened by 2 bases and J by 6 bases, with 13 bases between the two germline ends. CDR3 length: 14 residues. The CDR3 is CASSLRLLGAEAFF. The CDR3 DNA reads as TGTGCCAGCAGCTTACGACTTTTGGGCGCTGAAGCTTTCTTT.

The chain links TRBV7-3 to TRBJ2-2, with D tentatively TRBD1 (5 bases). The CDR3 runs to 14 residues. The ends were cut back, 2 bases at V and 7 bases at J, with 11 bases in the middle. Germline V CDR1 and CDR2: SGHTA, FQGTGA. In DNA form, the CDR3 reads TGTGCCAGCAGCTTAGGCAGGGCAGGCGGGGAGCTGTTTTTT. Its protein is CASSLGRAGGELFF. The variable domain in full, with the rest retrieved from reference TRBV7-3 and TRBJ2-2, is GAGVSQTPSNKVTEKGKYVELRCDPISGHTALYWYRQSLGQGPEFLIYFQGTGAADDSGLPNDRFFAVRPEGSVSTLKIQRTERGDSAVYLCASSLGRAGGELFFGEGSRLTVL.

The chain recombines TRBV4-1 with TRBJ2-3; no clear D. Germline assignment: CDR1 MGHRA and CDR2 YSYEKL. The CDR3 sequence is 12 residues long. V lost 7 bases, J lost 14 bases, and 19 bases lay in between. The CDR3 DNA is TGCGCCAGCACGGGTGCCGTTGGGGTGCCGTATTTT. Protein sequence: CASTGAVGVPYF.

This clonotype was recorded many times. The CDR3, as DNA: TGTGCCAGCAGCCCCACCGGGGGGTACACTGAAGCTTTCTTT. This codes for CASSPTGGYTEAFF. The chain uses TRBV5-4 and TRBJ1-1, with D possibly being TRBD1 (5 bases). This CDR3 has 14 amino acids. CDR1 and CDR2 from the germline V gene are SGHNT and YYREEE (reference sequence). Trimming removed 4 bases at V and 3 bases at J, with 13 bases between.

The J gene is TRBJ2-2, the V gene TRBV3-1; 10 bases match TRBD2. The CDR3 extends over 20 amino acids. The V gene end was trimmed by 0 bases and the J gene end by 2 bases; junction bases not matched to a gene: 12. Germline CDR1 reads LGHDT; CDR2 reads YNNKEL (reference sequence). The CDR3 DNA reads as TGTGCCAGCAGCCAAGATTTTCTCGGAGCTAGCGGGGGCAACACCGGGGAGCTGTTTTTT. Amino acids: CASSQDFLGASGGNTGELFF.